This TCR beta chain was sequenced in a study of T cell responses to AZD1222 COVID-19 vaccine. Findings and caveats of the study: There were mostly white British donors and more females than males, and clonal diversity was possibly underestimated. Researchers report vaccine-associated CD4 TCRs spanning spike, with dominance at 160-218 and 743-854.

Of note for this clone: Its matching antigen is unknown.

Profiling relied on immunoSEQ multiplex PCR, and the TCRdb table lists in-frame clones only, not all of them. Of approximately 120,000 clones detected, roughly nine tenths appear once; the ten largest clones hold 6% to 8%. This CDR3 contains 14 residues. Trimming stripped 7 bases from V and 8 bases from J, with 20 bases between. CDR1 and CDR2 from the germline V gene are MNHEY and SVGAGI. The chain has TRBV6-5 and TRBJ1-2; D perhaps matches TRBD1 (6 bases). The TCR sequence derives from an adult in good health. Material: peripheral blood, obtained on day 0 of AZD1222 vaccination. CDR3 sequence (DNA): TGTGCCAGCAACCCGGGGGCCCAACCGAGGGGCTACACCTTC. Its translation: CASNPGAQPRGYTF.